The rows below give T cell receptor beta chains drawn from one sample of a study of cytomegalovirus exposure and HLA in healthy donors. Assay: immunoSEQ multiplex PCR; the TCRdb copy retains only in-frame clones and omits some. The data contain around 230,000 clones, 85% of them seen just once; the ten biggest clones take up about 0.25%. The sequenced sample consisted of PBMCs. These receptor sequences come from a girl aged 2-9 years in good health and CMV-seronegative. The CDR3 runs from the conserved cysteine through the conserved F or W. A D gene is named only where the DNA matches it firmly. Expanded clones get a size class; other rows say once, few or many, or leave the size out.

j_call v_call clone_size d_call cdr3_nt cdr3_aa
TRBJ1-3 TRBV4-1 few - TGCGCCAGCAGCCAAGATAGGGGAACTGGAAACACCATATATTTT CASSQDRGTGNTIYF
TRBJ1-4 TRBV5-5 - - TGTGCCAGCAGCTTGGGGCCAGCAACTAATGAAAAACTGTTTTTT CASSLGPATNEKLFF
TRBJ2-1 TRBV2 - TRBD1 TGTGCCAGCAGGAGGGACAGGGTGGACAATGAGCAGTTCTTC CASRRDRVDNEQFF
TRBJ2-1 TRBV5-1 - - TGCGCCAGCAGCTTGAGAGGGGACACCTACAATGAGCAGTTCTTC CASSLRGDTYNEQFF
TRBJ2-7 TRBV4-1 - TRBD2 TGCGCCAGCAGCCAAGGGACTAGCGGGGCCTACGAGCAGTACTTC CASSQGTSGAYEQYF
TRBJ2-5 TRBV5-4 - TRBD2 TGTGCCAGCAGCCTAATCTCTAGCGGCCAAGAGACCCAGTACTTC CASSLISSGQETQYF
TRBJ2-3 TRBV5-1 - TRBD1 TGCGCCAGCAGTGATGGGTTGGGGACAGGGGGAGATACGCAGTATTTT CASSDGLGTGGDTQYF
TRBJ2-2 TRBV29-1 - - TGCAGCGTTGAAGACGGATGGGGGGGGGCCGTCACCGGGGAGCTGTTTTTT CSVEDGWGGAVTGELFF
TRBJ2-1 TRBV12-5 - TRBD2 TGTGCTAGTGGTTTGGTACTTACGGGAGGGCTCGGCAATGAGCAGTTCTTC CASGLVLTGGLGNEQFF
TRBJ2-5 TRBV19 - TRBD2 TGTGCCAGTAGTACCGGGACTAGCACCAGGGGGGAGACCCAGTACTTC CASSTGTSTRGETQYF
TRBJ1-2 TRBV5-4 once - TGTGCCAGCAGGACAGACCGGGGGGGAGGCTACACCTTC CASRTDRGGGYTF
TRBJ2-3 TRBV27 - TRBD2 TGTGCCAGCAGTTTGAACGGGAGGGCCACAGATACGCAGTATTTT CASSLNGRATDTQYF
TRBJ2-6 TRBV6-1 - - TGTGCCAGCAGCGAAACAGGGACTGGGGCCAACGTCCTGACTTTC CASSETGTGANVLTF
TRBJ2-7 TRBV27 - - TGTGCCAGCAGTTCCAATCGACAGGCCACCTACGAGCAGTACTTC CASSSNRQATYEQYF
TRBJ2-7 TRBV5-4 once TRBD1 TGTGCCAGCAGCCCCGCCCCGGGACAGGGGTACCACGAGCAGTACTTC CASSPAPGQGYHEQYF
TRBJ2-2 TRBV7-9 - TRBD1 TGTGCCAGCAGAGACAGGGTAGGAACCGGGGAGCTGTTTTTT CASRDRVGTGELFF
TRBJ2-2 TRBV9 - - TGTGCCAGCAGCGTAGCTACAGGGAACACCGGGGAGCTGTTTTTT CASSVATGNTGELFF
TRBJ1-6 TRBV27 - - TGTGCCAGCAGTTATTACAGGAATTCACCCCTCCACTTT CASSYYRNSPLHF
TRBJ2-5 TRBV7-4 - TRBD2 TGTGCCAGCAGCCCCCGACTAGCGGCCTTACAAGAGACCCAGTACTTC CASSPRLAALQETQYF
TRBJ2-7 TRBV11-3 - - TGTGCCAGCAGCTTAGAATACGGGTTGGGCGAGCAGTACTTC CASSLEYGLGEQYF
TRBJ2-3 TRBV5-1 - - TGCGCCAGCAGCTTGCACCCTACCGAAGATACGCAGTATTTT CASSLHPTEDTQYF
TRBJ1-2 TRBV4-1 few - TGCGCCAGCAGCCAGACCCTGGACAGAAACTATGGCTACACCTTC CASSQTLDRNYGYTF
TRBJ2-7 TRBV11-2 - TRBD2 TGTGCCAGCAGCTTGCGGGGGGCGTACGAGCAGTACTTC CASSLRGAYEQYF
TRBJ2-5 TRBV11-1 few - TGTGCCAGCACCAAAAGCTTGACAGAACTCCAAGAGACCCAGTACTTC CASTKSLTELQETQYF
TRBJ1-1 TRBV5-4 - - TGTGCCAGCAGCTTCCCGTCCGGACAGTACACTGAAGCTTTCTTT CASSFPSGQYTEAFF
TRBJ1-2 TRBV11-2 - - TGTGCCAGCAGCTTAGTGGGGGCCCAAACTAAATATGGCTACACCTTC CASSLVGAQTKYGYTF
TRBJ2-5 TRBV7-8 - - TGTGCCAGCAGCCCAACCCGGGACACCCCTTACGAGACCCAGTACTTC CASSPTRDTPYETQYF
TRBJ1-1 TRBV7-9 - - TGTGCCAGCAGCTTATCGTCGGGACTCCTAAACACTGAAGCTTTCTTT CASSLSSGLLNTEAFF
TRBJ2-1 TRBV14 - - TGTGCCAGCAGCCTTAGGACAGTCAGCAATGAGCAGTTCTTC CASSLRTVSNEQFF
TRBJ1-2 TRBV27 - - TGTGCCAGCAGCCGCGTACCCAGGCTCCGGGGGAACTATGGCTACACCTTC CASSRVPRLRGNYGYTF
TRBJ2-7 TRBV7-8 - - TGTGCCAGCAGCTTAAGAGGGCTCTCCTACGAGCAGTACTTC CASSLRGLSYEQYF
TRBJ2-2 TRBV11-2 - - TGTGCCAGCAGCTTCCGGGACACCCACACCGGGGAGCTGTTTTTT CASSFRDTHTGELFF
TRBJ2-1 TRBV9 few TRBD2 TGTGCCAGCAGCGTAGGGACTAGCGCCTACAATGAGCAGTTCTTC CASSVGTSAYNEQFF
TRBJ1-3 TRBV9 - - TGTGCCAGCAGCGTAGGTCCGATCCAGGGCTCTGGAAACACCATATATTTT CASSVGPIQGSGNTIYF
TRBJ2-3 TRBV28 - TRBD2 TGTGCCAGCAGTTTTCTTCCCGGGACTAGCGGGGGGCCGGGAGATACGCAGTATTTT CASSFLPGTSGGPGDTQYF
TRBJ1-4 TRBV28 - TRBD1 TGTGCCAGCACGTTACCGGGACAGGGGAATGAAAAACTGTTTTTT CASTLPGQGNEKLFF
TRBJ2-7 TRBV11-2 - TRBD1 TGTGCCAGCAGCGAGGGGATCGGCAGGGGGAATACCTACGAGCAGTACTTC CASSEGIGRGNTYEQYF
TRBJ1-2 TRBV11-1 - - TGTGCCAGCAGCTTAACCCGGGACAACCACTACACCTTC CASSLTRDNHYTF
TRBJ2-7 TRBV10-3 - TRBD1 TGTGCCATCAGTGAGACAGGGGTTTCCTCCTACGAGCAGTACTTC CAISETGVSSYEQYF
TRBJ2-7 TRBV19 - TRBD2 TGTGCCAGTAGTATAACGGGACTAGCGGGCTACGAGCAGTACTTC CASSITGLAGYEQYF
TRBJ1-3 TRBV30 - - TGTGCCTGGAGTTGGGGGGAGGGAACAGCTGGAAACACCATATATTTT CAWSWGEGTAGNTIYF
TRBJ2-5 TRBV4-2 once TRBD2 TGTGCCAGCAGCCCTCTTAGTACTAGCGGGGGGGGGATAAGGCAAGAGACCCAGTACTTC CASSPLSTSGGGIRQETQYF
TRBJ1-2 TRBV5-4 - - TGTGCCAGCAGCTCGGCGGACAGCGGAGGCTACACCTTC CASSSADSGGYTF
TRBJ2-7 TRBV5-1 - TRBD1 TGCGCCAGCAGCTATTTGACAGGGTCAAAAAACGAGCAGTACTTC CASSYLTGSKNEQYF
TRBJ2-6 TRBV19 - TRBD1 TGTGCCACAGAACAGGGGGCTGGGGCCAACGTCCTGACTTTC CATEQGAGANVLTF
TRBJ2-1 TRBV11-2 - TRBD2 TGTGCCAGCAGCTCCTCTGGTAGCGGGAGAGTATCGGGGCAGTTCTTC CASSSSGSGRVSGQFF
TRBJ1-6 TRBV27 - - TGTGCCAGCAGTTTTGACGGGTATAATTCACCCCTCCACTTT CASSFDGYNSPLHF
TRBJ1-5 TRBV5-5 few - TGTGCCAGCAGCTTGGTCCCGGGGGTCTCTCGTCAGCCCCAGCATTTT CASSLVPGVSRQPQHF
TRBJ1-2 TRBV10-3 - TRBD1 TGTGCCATCAGTACAGGGGGCCCCTATGGCTACACCTTC CAISTGGPYGYTF
TRBJ1-5 TRBV30 - - TGTGCCTGGAGTTCACGGGGGGGTCAGCCCCAGCATTTT CAWSSRGGQPQHF
TRBJ2-7 TRBV11-2 - TRBD2 TGTGCCAGCAGCCTCGGGACTAGCGGGTACGAGCAGTACTTC CASSLGTSGYEQYF
TRBJ1-5 TRBV11-3 - TRBD1 TGTGCCAGCAGCCCACAGGGGGGCCAGCCCCAGCATTTT CASSPQGGQPQHF
TRBJ1-1 TRBV27 - TRBD1 TGTGCCAGCAGTTTTTCTCAGGGGGTGAACACTGAAGCTTTCTTT CASSFSQGVNTEAFF